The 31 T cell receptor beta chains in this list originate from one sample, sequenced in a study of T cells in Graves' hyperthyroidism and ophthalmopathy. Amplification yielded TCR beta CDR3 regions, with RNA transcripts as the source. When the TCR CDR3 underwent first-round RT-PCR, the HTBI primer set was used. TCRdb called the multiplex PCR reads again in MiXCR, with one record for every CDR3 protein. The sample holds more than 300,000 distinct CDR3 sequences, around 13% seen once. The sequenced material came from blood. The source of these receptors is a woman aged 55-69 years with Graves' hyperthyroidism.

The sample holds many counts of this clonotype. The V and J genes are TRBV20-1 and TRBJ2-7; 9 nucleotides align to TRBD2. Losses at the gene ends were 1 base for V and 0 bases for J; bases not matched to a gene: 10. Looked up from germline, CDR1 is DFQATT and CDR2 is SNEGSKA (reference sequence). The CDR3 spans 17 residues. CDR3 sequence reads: CSARAPRLAVSSYEQYF. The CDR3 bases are TGCAGTGCTAGAGCCCCTAGACTAGCGGTAAGCTCCTACGAGCAGTACTTC.

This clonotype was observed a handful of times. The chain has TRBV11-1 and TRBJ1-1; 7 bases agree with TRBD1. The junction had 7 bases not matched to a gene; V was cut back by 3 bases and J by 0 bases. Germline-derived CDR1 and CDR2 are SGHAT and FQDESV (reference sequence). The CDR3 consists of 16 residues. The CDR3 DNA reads TGTGCCAGCAGCTTGGGCCGAGGGGGCATGAACACTGAAGCTTTCTTT. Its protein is CASSLGRGGMNTEAFF. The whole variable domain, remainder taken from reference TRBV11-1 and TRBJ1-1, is EAEVAQSPRYKITEKSQAVAFWCDPISGHATLYWYRQILGQGPELLVQFQDESVVDDSQLPKDRFSAERLKGVDSTLKIQPAELGDSAMYLCASSLGRGGMNTEAFFGQGTRLTVV.

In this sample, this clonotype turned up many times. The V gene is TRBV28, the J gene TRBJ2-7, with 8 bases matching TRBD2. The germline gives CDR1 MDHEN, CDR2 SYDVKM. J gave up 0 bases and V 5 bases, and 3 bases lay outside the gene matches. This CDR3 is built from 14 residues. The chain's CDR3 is CASSKSGSSYEQYF. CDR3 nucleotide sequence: TGTGCCAGCAGTAAAAGCGGGAGCTCCTACGAGCAGTACTTC.

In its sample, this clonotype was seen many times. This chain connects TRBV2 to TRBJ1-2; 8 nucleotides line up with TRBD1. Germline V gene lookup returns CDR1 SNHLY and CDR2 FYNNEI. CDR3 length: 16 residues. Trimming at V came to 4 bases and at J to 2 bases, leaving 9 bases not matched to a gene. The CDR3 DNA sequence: TGTGCCAGCAGTGCCACCCTGACAGGGGAGAACTATGGCTACACCTTC. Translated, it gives CASSATLTGENYGYTF.

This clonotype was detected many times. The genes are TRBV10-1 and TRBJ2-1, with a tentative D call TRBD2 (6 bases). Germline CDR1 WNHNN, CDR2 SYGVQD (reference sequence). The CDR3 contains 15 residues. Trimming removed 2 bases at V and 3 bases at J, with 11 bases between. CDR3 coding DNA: TGCGCCAGCAGTGAGGGACTAATCGGCTACAATGAGCAGTTCTTC. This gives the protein CASSEGLIGYNEQFF.

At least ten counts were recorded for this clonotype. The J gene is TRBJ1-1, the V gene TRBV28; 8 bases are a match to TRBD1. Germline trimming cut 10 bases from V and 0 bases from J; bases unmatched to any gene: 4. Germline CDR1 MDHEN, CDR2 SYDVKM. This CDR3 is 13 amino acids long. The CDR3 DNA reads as TGTGCCATTTCGGACAGGGTGAACACTGAAGCTTTCTTT. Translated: CAISDRVNTEAFF.

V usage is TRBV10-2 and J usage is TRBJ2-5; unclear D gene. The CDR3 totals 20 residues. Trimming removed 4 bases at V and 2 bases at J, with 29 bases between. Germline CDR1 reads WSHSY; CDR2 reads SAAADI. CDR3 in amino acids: CASSARPRWPSLPGQETQYF. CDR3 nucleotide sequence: TGCGCCAGCAGTGCTCGACCGAGGTGGCCCTCCCTCCCAGGTCAAGAGACCCAGTACTTC.

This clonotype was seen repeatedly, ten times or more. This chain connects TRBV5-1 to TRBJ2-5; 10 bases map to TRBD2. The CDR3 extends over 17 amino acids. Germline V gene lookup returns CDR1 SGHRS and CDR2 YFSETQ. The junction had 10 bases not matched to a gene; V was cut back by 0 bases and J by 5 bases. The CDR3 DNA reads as TGCGCCAGCAGCTTGGCAACTAGCGGGGATTCGGCTGAGACCCAGTACTTC. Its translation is CASSLATSGDSAETQYF.

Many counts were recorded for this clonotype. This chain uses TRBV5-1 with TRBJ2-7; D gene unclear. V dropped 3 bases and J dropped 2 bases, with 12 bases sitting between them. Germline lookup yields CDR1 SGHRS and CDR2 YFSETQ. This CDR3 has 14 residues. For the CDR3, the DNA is TGCGCCAGCAGCTGGACCGACAAGACCTACGAGCAGTACTTC. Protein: CASSWTDKTYEQYF.

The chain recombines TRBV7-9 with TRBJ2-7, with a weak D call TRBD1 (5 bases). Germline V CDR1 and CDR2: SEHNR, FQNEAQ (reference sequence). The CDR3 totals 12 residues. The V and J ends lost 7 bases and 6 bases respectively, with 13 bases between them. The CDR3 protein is CASNSQGGEQYF. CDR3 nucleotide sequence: TGTGCCAGCAACTCCCAGGGTGGCGAGCAGTACTTC.

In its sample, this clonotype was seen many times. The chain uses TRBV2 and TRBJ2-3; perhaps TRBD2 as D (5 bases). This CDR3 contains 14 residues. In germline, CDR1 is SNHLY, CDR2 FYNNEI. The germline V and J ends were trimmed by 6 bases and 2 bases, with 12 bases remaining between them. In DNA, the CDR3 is TGTGCCAGCAGGAGCGGAACCAACACAGATACGCAGTATTTT. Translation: CASRSGTNTDTQYF.

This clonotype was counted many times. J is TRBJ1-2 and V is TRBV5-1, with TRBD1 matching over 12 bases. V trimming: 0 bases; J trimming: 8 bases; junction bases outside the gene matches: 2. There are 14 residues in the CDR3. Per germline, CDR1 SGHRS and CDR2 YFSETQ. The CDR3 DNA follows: TGCGCCAGCAGCTTGGTCGGGACAGGGGGCGGCTACACCTTC. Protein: CASSLVGTGGGYTF.

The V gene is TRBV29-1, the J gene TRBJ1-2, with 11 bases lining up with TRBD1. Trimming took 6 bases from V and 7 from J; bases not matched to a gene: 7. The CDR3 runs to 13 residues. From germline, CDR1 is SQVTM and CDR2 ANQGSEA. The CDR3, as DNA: TGCAGCGTCTACGGGACAGGGGGGGCTGGCTACACCTTC. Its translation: CSVYGTGGAGYTF.

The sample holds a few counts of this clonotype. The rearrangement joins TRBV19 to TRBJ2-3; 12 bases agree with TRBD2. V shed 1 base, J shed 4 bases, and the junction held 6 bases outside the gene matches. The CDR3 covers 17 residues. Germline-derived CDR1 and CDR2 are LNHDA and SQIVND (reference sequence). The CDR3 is CASSIVGLAGGADTQYF. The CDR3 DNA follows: TGTGCCAGTAGTATAGTAGGGCTAGCGGGAGGGGCAGATACGCAGTATTTT. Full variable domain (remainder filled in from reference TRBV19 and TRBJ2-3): DGGITQSPKYLFRKEGQNVTLSCEQNLNHDAMYWYRQDPGQGLRLIYYSQIVNDFQKGDIAEGYSVSREKKESFPLTVTSAQKNPTAFYLCASSIVGLAGGADTQYFGPGTRLTVL.

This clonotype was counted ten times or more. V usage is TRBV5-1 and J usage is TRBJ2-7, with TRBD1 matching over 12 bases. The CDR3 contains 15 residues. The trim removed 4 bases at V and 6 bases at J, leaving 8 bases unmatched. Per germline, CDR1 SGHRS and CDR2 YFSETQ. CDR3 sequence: CASSRRPGQGAEQYF. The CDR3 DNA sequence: TGCGCCAGCAGCCGGCGTCCGGGACAGGGGGCCGAGCAGTACTTC.

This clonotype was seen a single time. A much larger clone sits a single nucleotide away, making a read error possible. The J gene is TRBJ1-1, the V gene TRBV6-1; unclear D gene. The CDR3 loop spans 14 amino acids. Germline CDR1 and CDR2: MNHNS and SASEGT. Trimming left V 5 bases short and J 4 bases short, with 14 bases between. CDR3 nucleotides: TGTGCCAGCAGTCGGCGCGGTCTGAGCACTGAAGCTTTCTTT. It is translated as CASSRRGLSTEAFF.

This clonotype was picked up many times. The CDR3 loop is CASSVPLGGSSYNEQFF. For the CDR3, the DNA is TGTGCCAGCAGCGTACCCCTTGGGGGTAGCAGTTACAATGAGCAGTTCTTC. This chain joins TRBV7-8 and TRBJ2-1; D possibly uses TRBD1 or TRBD2 (5 bases each). This CDR3 spans 17 amino acids. The germline CDR1 and CDR2 sequences are SGHVS and FQNEAQ. Trimming stripped 5 bases from V and 4 bases from J, with 21 bases between.

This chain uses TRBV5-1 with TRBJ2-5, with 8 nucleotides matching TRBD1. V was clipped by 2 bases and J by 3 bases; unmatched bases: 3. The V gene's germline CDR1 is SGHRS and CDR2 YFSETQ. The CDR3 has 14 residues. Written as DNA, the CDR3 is TGCGCCAGCAGCTTCGACAGGGGAGAAGAGACCCAGTACTTC. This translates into CASSFDRGEETQYF.

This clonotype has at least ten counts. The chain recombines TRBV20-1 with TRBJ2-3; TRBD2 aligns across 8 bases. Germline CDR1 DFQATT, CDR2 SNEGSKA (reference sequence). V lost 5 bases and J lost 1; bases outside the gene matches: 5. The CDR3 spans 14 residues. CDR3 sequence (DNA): TGCAGTGCTTCAGCGGGAGCGCGCACAGATACGCAGTATTTT. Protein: CSASAGARTDTQYF.

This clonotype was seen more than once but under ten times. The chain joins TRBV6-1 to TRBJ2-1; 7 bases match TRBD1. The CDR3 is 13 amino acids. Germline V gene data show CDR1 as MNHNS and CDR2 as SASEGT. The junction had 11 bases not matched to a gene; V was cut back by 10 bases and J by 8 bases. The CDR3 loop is CATGQVDRDEQFF. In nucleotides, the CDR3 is TGTGCCACTGGACAGGTCGATCGGGATGAGCAGTTCTTC.

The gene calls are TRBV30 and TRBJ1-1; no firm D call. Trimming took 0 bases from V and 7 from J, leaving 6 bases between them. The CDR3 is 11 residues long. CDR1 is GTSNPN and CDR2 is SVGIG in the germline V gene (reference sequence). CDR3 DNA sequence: TGTGCCTGGAGTGTACAAGTTGAAGCTTTCTTT. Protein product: CAWSVQVEAFF.

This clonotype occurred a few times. The DNA for the CDR3 is TGTGCCAGCAGCCAAGCTGAGCCATGGGAGACCCAGTACTTC. It encodes CASSQAEPWETQYF. The rearrangement links TRBV7-2 to TRBJ2-5, with no clear D. This CDR3 comprises 14 residues. V was clipped by 5 bases and J by 5 bases, with 15 bases between them. Per germline, CDR1 SGHTA and CDR2 FQGNSA.

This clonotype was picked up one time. CDR3 protein: CASRAGGGGSPLHF. The CDR3 coding sequence is TGTGCCAGCAGGGCAGGGGGCGGGGGGTCACCCCTCCACTTT. This chain joins TRBV12-3 or TRBV12-4 and TRBJ1-6, with 8 bases identical to TRBD1. J lost 10 bases, V lost 6 bases, and 8 bases had no gene match. The CDR3 is 14 amino acids.

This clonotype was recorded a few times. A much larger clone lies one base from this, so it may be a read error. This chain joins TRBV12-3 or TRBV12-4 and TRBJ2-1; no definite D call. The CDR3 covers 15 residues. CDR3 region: CTSSLDGFSYNEQFF. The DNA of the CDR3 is TGTACCAGCAGTTTAGACGGATTCTCCTACAATGAGCAGTTCTTC.

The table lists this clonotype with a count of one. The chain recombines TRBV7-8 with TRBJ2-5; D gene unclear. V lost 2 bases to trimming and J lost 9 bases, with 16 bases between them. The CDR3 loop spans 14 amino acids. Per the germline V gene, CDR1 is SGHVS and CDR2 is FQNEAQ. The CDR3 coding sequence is TGTGCCAGCAGCTTACTAACCACAACCTGGGCCCAGTACTTC. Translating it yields CASSLLTTTWAQYF.

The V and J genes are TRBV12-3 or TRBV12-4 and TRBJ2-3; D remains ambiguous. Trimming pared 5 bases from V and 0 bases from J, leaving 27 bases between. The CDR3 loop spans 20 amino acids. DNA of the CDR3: TGTGCCAGCAGTAACTACGGACCGCTCCCCACCTCACCAAGCACAGATACGCAGTATTTT. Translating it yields CASSNYGPLPTSPSTDTQYF.

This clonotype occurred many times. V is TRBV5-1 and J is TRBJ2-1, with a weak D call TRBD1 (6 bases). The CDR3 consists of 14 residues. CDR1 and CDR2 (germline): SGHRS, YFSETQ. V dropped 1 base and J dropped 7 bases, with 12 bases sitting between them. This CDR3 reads CASSLTGQGNEQFF. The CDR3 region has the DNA TGCGCCAGCAGCTTGACCGGCCAGGGGAATGAGCAGTTCTTC.

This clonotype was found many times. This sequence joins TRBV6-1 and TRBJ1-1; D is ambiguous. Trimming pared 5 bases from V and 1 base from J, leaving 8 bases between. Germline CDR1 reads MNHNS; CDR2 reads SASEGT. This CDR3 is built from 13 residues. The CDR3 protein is CASSYMGNTEAFF. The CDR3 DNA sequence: TGTGCCAGCAGTTATATGGGGAACACTGAAGCTTTCTTT.

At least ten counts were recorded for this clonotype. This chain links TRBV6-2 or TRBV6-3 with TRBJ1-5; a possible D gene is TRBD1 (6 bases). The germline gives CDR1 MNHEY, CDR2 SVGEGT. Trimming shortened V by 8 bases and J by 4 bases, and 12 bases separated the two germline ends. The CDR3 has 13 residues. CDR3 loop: CASGGGRNQPQHF. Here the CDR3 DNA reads TGTGCCAGCGGAGGGGGGAGGAATCAGCCCCAGCATTTT.

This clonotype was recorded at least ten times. CDR3 loop: CASSYGTGAEAFF. CDR3 bases: TGTGCCAGCAGCTATGGGACAGGGGCTGAAGCTTTCTTT. The J gene is TRBJ1-1, the V gene TRBV11-3; 10 bases match TRBD1. This CDR3 has 13 amino acids. J lost 6 bases, V lost 4 bases, and 2 bases had no gene match. CDR1 is SGHNT, CDR2 YENEEA, per germline.

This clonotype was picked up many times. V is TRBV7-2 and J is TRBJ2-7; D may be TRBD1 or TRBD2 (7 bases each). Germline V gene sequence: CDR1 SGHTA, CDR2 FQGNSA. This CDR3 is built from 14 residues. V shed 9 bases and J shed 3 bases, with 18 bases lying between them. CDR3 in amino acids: CASGTTGRVYEQYF. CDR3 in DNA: TGTGCCAGTGGAACGACAGGGAGGGTCTACGAGCAGTACTTC.